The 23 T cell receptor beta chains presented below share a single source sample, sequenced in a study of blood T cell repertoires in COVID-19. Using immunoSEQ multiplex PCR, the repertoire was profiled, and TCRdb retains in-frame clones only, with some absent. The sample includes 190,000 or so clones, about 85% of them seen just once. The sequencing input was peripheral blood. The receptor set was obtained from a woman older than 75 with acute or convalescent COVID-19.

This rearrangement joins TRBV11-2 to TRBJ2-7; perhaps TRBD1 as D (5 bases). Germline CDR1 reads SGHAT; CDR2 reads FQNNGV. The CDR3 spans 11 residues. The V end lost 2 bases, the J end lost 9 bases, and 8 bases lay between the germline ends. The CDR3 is CASSLRGWQYF. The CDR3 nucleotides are TGTGCCAGCAGCTTAAGGGGTTGGCAGTACTTC. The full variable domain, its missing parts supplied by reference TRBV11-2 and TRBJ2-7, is EAGVAQSPRYKIIEKRQSVAFWCNPISGHATLYWYQQILGQGPKLLIQFQNNGVVDDSQLPKDRFSAERLKGVDSTLKIQPAKLEDSAVYLCASSLRGWQYFGPGTRLTVT.

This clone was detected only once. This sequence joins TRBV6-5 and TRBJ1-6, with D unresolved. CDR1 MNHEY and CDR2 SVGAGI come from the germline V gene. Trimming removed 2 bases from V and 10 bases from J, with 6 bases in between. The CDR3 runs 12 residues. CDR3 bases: TGTGCCAGCAGTTACCGGGAATCACCCCTCCACTTT. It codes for CASSYRESPLHF.

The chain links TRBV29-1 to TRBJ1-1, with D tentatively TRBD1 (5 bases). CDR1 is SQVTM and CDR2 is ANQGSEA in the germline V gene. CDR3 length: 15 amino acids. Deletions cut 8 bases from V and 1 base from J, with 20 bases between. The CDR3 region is CSTQTAGKQNTEAFF. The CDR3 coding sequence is TGCAGCACCCAGACGGCAGGGAAGCAGAACACTGAAGCTTTCTTT.

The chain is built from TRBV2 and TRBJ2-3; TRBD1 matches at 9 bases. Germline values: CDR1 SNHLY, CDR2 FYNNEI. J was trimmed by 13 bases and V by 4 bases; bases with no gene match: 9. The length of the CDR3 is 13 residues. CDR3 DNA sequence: TGTGCCAGCAGTGCTGTGACAGGGGGGGGAAAGTATTTT. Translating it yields CASSAVTGGGKYF.

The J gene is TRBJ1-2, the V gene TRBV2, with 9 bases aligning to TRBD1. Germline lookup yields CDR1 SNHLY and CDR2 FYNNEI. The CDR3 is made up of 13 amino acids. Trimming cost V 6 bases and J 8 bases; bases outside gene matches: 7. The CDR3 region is CASSRGQGRGYTF. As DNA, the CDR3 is TGTGCCAGCAGCCGCGGACAGGGGAGAGGCTACACCTTC.

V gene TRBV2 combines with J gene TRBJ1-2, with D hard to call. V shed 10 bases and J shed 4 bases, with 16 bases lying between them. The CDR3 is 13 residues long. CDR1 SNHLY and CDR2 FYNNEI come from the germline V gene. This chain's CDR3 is CATTATRAYGYTF. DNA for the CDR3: TGTGCCACTACTGCAACGCGGGCCTATGGCTACACCTTC.

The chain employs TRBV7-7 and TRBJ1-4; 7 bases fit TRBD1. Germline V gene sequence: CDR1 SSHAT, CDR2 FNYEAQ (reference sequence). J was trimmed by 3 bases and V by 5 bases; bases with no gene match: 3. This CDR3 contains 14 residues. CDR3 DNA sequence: TGTGCCAGCAGCCGAACAGGGGCTAATGAAAAACTGTTTTTT. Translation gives CASSRTGANEKLFF.

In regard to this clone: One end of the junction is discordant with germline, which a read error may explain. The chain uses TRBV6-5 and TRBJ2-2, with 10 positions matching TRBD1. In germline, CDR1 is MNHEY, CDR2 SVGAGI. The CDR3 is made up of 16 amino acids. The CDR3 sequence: CASSHSGTGDTGELFF. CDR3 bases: TGTGCCAGCAGTCACTCCGGGACAGGGGACACCGGGGAGCTGTTTTTT.

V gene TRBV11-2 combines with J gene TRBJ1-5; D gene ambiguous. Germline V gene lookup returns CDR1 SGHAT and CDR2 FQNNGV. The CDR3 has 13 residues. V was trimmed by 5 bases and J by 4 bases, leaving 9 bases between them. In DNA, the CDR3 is TGTGCCAGCAGCCGAGCCCGGAATCAGCCCCAGCATTTT. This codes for CASSRARNQPQHF.

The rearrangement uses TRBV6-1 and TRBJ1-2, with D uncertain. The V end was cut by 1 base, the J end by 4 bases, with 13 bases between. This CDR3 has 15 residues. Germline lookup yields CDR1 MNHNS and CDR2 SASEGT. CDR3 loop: CASSEVGRAAYGYTF. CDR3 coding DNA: TGTGCCAGCAGTGAAGTAGGGAGGGCAGCCTATGGCTACACCTTC.

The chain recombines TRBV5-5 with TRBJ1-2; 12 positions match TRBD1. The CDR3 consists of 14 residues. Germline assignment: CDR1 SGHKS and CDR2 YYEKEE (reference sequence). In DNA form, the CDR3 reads TGTGCGAGGCGTGGGACAGGGGGCCTCTATGGCTACACCTTC. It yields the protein CARRGTGGLYGYTF.

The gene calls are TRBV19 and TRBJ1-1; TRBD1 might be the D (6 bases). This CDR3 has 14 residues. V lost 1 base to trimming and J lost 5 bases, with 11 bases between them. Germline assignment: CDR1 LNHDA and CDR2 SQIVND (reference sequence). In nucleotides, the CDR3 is TGTGCCAGTAGTATAGGGGCAGGGGATACTGAAGCTTTCTTT. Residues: CASSIGAGDTEAFF. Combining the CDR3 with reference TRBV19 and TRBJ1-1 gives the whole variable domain DGGITQSPKYLFRKEGQNVTLSCEQNLNHDAMYWYRQDPGQGLRLIYYSQIVNDFQKGDIAEGYSVSREKKESFPLTVTSAQKNPTAFYLCASSIGAGDTEAFFGQGTRLTVV.

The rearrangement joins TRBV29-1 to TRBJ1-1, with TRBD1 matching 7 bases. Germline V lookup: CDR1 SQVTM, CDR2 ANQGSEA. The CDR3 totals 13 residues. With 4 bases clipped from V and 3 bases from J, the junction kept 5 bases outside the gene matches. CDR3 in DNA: TGCAGCGTTGCATTCGGGACAGACACTGAAGCTTTCTTT. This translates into CSVAFGTDTEAFF.

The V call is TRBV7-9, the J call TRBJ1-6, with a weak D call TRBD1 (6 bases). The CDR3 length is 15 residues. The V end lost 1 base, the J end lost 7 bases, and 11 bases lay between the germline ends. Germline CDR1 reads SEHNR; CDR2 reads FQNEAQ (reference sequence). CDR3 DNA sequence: TGTGCCAGCAGCTTAGATTCGCAGGGGAATTCACCCCTCCACTTT. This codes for CASSLDSQGNSPLHF.

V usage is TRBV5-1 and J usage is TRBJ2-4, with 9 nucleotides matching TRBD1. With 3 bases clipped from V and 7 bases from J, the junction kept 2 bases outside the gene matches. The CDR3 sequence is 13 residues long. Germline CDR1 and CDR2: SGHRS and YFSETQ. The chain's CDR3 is CASSSGTGNIQYF. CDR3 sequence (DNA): TGCGCCAGCAGCTCGGGGACAGGGAACATTCAGTACTTC.

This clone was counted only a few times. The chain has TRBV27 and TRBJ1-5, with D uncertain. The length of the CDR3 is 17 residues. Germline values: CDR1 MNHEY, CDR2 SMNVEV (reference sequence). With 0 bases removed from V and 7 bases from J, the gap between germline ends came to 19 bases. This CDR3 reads CASSLSYPPRGGQPQHF. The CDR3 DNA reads TGTGCCAGCAGTTTATCGTATCCCCCGAGAGGCGGACAGCCCCAGCATTTT.

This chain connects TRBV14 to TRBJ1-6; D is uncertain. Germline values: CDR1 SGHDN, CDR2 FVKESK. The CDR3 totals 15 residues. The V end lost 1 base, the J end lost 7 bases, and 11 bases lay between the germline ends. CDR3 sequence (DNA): TGTGCCAGCAGCCAAGGCTCCGGGAGAAATTCACCCCTCCACTTT. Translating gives CASSQGSGRNSPLHF. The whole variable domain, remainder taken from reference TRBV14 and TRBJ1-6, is EAGVTQFPSHSVIEKGQTVTLRCDPISGHDNLYWYRRVMGKEIKFLLHFVKESKQDESGMPNNRFLAERTGGTYSTLKVQPAELEDSGVYFCASSQGSGRNSPLHFGNGTRLTVT.

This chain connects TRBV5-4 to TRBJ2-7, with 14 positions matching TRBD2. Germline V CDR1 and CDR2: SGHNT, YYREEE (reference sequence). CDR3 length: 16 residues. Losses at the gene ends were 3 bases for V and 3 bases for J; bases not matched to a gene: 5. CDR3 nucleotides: TGTGCCAGCAGCTCGGGACTAGCGGGAGAGAACTACGAGCAGTACTTC. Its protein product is CASSSGLAGENYEQYF.

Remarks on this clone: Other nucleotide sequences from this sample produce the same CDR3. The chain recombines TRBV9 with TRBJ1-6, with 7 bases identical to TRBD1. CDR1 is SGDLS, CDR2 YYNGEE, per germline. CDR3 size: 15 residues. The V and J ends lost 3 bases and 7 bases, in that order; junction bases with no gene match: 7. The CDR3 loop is CASSGSGTENSPLHF. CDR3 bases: TGTGCCAGCAGCGGGTCCGGGACAGAAAATTCACCCCTCCACTTT.

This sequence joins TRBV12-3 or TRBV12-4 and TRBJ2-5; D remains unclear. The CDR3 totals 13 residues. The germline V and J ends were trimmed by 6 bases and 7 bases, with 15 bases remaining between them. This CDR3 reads CASSPRWSGTQYF. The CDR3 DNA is TGTGCCAGCAGCCCCCGTTGGTCGGGGACCCAGTACTTC.

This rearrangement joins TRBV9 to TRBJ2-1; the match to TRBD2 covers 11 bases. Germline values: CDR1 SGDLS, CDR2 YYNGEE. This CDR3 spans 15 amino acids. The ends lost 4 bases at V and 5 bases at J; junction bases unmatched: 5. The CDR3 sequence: CASSPYSGRDNEQFF. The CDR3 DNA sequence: TGTGCCAGCAGCCCCTATAGCGGGAGGGACAATGAGCAGTTCTTC.

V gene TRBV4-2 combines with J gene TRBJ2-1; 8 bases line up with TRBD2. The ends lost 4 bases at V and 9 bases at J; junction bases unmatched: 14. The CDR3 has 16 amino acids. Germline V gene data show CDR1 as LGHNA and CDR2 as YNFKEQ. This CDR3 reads CASSPLGAGGRGEQFF. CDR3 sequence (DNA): TGTGCCAGCAGCCCCCTGGGGGCGGGGGGCCGGGGTGAGCAGTTCTTC.

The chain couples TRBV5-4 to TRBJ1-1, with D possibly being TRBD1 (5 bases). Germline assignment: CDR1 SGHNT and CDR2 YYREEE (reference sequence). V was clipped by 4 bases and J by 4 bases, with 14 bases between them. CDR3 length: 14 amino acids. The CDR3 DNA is TGTGCCAGCAGCCTCACAGGCAGAGGCACTGAAGCTTTCTTT. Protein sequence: CASSLTGRGTEAFF.